This T cell receptor (beta chain) is drawn from a study of blood T cell repertoires in COVID-19 (TCRdb year 2020). Background on the whole study: The collaborator samples originated in the United States, Italy and Spain and spanned the acute and convalescent phases of COVID-19. The material from the prospective study consisted of cDNA or gDNA derived from T cells, B-cell-depleted T cells, or PBMCs. The dataset comprised deeply sampled blood TCRbeta repertoires from subjects exposed to, actively infected with, or recovered from COVID-19. The repertoires were made available in a free public database intended to serve as a resource for research on the immune response to SARS-CoV-2. Samples came from the ongoing ImmuneRACE study (first 160 participants) plus 1,254 subjects from 6 global collaborators. A de-identified subject ID, COVID-19 status, age in years and sex were almost always included in the sample metadata. Where available, HLA class I and class II types were taken from metadata supplied by the sample provider and were not determined by assay-based typing.

The research as a whole found: The quantity of clinical and demographic metadata differed by source and by participant and was supplied without curation.

Whole blood was collected in K2EDTA tubes by collaborating institutions according to the institutions' own protocols. Collaborator samples were shipped for TCRbeta analysis as frozen whole blood, isolated PBMCs, or DNA extracted from either sample type. TCRbeta CDR3 regions were amplified from genomic DNA by means of the immunoSEQ Assay, a bias-controlled multiplex PCR. Processing in the source paper ran as follows. Within the assay, amplification of reference gene primers was used to estimate how many nucleated cells each sample contained. Sequence reads were collapsed and filtered to measure the absolute abundance of every unique TCRbeta CDR3 rearrangement. For each sample, productive Simpson clonality was calculated as the square root of Simpson's diversity index across productive rearrangements. This is the immuneACCESS table as TCRdb keeps it, with only in-frame sequences that have V and J called. A part of the clones is gone; compared with another copy, unresolved V genes explain less than half, and the rest is unexplained. For V, J and clone size, that table is used; D and trimming come from the DNA. In all, the sample holds 250,000 or so clones, and approximately 78% of those were seen once. 3% to 4% of the sample is taken by the ten largest.

Concerning this clone itself: No cognate antigen has been identified for it. Per-nucleotide qualities are absent, and no much larger clonotype sits a single base away.

The sequencing sample was made of peripheral blood. The sequence was collected from a woman between 18 and 29 years old with acute or convalescent COVID-19.

The bases are TGTGCCAGCAGCTTTTACCGGGACAGGCCCCGGGATGGCTACACCTTC. Its protein reads: CASSFYRDRPRDGYTF. This chain joins TRBV3-1 (or the pseudogene TRBV3-2) to TRBJ1-2, and 8 bases in between align with TRBD1. From its cysteine to its phenylalanine, the CDR3 spans 16 amino acids. Solely the CDR3 DNA is kept, with 48 bases framed from the first base. Reading the germline V gene (reference sequence) gives CDR1 LGHDT and CDR2 YNNKEL. Relative to germline, V is missing 5 bases and J is missing 6 bases, with 14 bases of the junction outside any gene match.